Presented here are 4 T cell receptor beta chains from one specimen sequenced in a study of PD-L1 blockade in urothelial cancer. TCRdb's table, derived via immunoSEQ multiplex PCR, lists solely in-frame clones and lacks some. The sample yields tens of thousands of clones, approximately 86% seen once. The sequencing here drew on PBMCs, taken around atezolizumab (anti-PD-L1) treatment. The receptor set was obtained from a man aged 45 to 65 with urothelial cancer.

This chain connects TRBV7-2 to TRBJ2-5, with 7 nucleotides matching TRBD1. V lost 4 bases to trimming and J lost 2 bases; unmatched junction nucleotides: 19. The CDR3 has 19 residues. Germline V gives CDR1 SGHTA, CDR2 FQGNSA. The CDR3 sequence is CASSSQRSFTGTAQETQYF. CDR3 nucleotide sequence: TGTGCCAGCAGCTCCCAAAGATCGTTCACGGGGACAGCACAAGAGACCCAGTACTTC. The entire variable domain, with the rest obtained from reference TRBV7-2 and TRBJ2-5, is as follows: GAGVSQSPSNKVTEKGKDVELRCDPISGHTALYWYRQSLGQGLEFLIYFQGNSAPDKSGLPSDRFSAERTGGSVSTLTIQRTQQEDSAVYLCASSSQRSFTGTAQETQYFGPGTRLLVL.

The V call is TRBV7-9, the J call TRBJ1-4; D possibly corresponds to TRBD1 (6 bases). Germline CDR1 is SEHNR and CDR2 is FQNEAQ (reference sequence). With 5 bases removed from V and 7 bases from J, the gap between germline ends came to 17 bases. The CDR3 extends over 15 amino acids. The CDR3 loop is CASSRSGQGSEKLFF. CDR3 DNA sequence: TGTGCCAGCAGCCGGTCGGGGCAGGGGAGTGAAAAACTGTTTTTT.

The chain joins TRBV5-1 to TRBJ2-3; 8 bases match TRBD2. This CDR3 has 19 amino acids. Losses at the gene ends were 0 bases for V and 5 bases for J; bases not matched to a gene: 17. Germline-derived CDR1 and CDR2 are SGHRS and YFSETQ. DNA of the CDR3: TGCGCCAGCAGCTTGGGGGAGAAAGGGACCGGGGGGGCAAGAGATACGCAGTATTTT. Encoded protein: CASSLGEKGTGGARDTQYF.

The CDR3 region is CASSSTGGSVKETQYF. CDR3 coding DNA: TGCGCCAGCAGCAGTACAGGGGGCTCAGTAAAAGAGACCCAGTACTTC. J is TRBJ2-5 and V is TRBV5-1; 9 bases are shared with TRBD1. Trimming at V came to 4 bases and at J to 3 bases, leaving 10 bases not matched to a gene. The CDR3 consists of 16 residues. In germline, CDR1 is SGHRS, CDR2 YFSETQ.